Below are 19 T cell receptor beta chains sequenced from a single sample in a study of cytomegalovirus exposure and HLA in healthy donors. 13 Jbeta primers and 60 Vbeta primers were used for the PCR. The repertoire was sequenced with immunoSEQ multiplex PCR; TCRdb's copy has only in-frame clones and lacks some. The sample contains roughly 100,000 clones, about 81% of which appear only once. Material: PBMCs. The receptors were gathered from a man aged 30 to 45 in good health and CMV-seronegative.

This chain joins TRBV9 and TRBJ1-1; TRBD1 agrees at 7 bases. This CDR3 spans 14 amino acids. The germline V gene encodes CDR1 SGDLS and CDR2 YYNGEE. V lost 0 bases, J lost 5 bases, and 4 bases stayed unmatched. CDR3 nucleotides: TGTGCCAGCAGCGTAGACAGGGGTGAAACTGAAGCTTTCTTT. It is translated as CASSVDRGETEAFF.

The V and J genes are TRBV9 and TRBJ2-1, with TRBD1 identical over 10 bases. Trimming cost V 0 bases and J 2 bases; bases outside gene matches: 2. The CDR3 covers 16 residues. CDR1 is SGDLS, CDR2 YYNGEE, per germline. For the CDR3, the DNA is TGTGCCAGCAGCGTAGCCGGACAGGGGGCCTACAATGAGCAGTTCTTC. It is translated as CASSVAGQGAYNEQFF.

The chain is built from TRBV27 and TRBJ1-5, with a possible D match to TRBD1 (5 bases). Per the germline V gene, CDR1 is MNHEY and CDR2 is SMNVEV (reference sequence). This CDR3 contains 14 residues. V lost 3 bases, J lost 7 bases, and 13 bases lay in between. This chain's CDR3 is CASSLTTQGQPQHF. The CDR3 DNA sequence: TGTGCCAGCAGTTTGACAACCCAGGGACAGCCCCAGCATTTT.

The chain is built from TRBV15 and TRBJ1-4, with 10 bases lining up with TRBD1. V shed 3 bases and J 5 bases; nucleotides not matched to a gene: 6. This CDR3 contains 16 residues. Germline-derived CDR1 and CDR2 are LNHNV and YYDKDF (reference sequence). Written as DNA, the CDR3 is TGTGCCACCAGCAGGCTTGCGGACAGGGGGAATGAAAAACTGTTTTTT. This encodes CATSRLADRGNEKLFF. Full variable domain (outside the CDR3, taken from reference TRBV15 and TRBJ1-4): DAMVIQNPRYQVTQFGKPVTLSCSQTLNHNVMYWYQQKSSQAPKLLFHYYDKDFNNEADTPDNFQSRRPNTSFCFLDIRSPGLGDTAMYLCATSRLADRGNEKLFFGSGTQLSVL.

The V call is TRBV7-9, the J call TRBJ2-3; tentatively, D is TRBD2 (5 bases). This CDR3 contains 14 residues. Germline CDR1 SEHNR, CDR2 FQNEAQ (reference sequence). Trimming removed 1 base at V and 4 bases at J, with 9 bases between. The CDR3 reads CASSLDREADTQYF. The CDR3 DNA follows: TGTGCCAGCAGCTTAGACCGGGAAGCAGATACGCAGTATTTT.

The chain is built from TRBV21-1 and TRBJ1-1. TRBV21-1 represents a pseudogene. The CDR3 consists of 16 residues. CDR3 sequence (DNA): TGTGCCAGCAGCCTGGGGGGGGCGGTCGAGAACACTGAAGCTTTCTTT. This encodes CASSLGGAVENTEAFF.

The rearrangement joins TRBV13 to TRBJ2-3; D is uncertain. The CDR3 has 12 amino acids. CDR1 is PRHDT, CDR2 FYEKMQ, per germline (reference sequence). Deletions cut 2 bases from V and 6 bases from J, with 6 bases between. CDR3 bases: TGTGCCAGCAGCTTATTCGGGGATACGCAGTATTTT. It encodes CASSLFGDTQYF.

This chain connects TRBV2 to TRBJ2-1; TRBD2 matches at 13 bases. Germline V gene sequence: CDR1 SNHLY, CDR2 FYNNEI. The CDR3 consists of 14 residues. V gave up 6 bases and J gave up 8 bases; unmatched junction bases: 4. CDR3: CASSWTSGSDEQFF. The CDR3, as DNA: TGTGCCAGCAGCTGGACTAGCGGGAGCGATGAGCAGTTCTTC. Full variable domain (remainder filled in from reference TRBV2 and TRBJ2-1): EPEVTQTPSHQVTQMGQEVILRCVPISNHLYFYWYRQILGQKVEFLVSFYNNEISEKSEIFDDQFSVERPDGSNFTLKIRSTKLEDSAMYFCASSWTSGSDEQFFGPGTRLTVL.

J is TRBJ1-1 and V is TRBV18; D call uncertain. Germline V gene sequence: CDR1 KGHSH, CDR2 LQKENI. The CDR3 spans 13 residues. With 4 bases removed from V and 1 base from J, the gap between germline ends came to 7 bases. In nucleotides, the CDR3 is TGTGCCAGCTCACGCGACAAGAACACTGAAGCTTTCTTT. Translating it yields CASSRDKNTEAFF.

The CDR3 sequence: CASSSVQAWSDTQYF. The DNA for the CDR3 is TGTGCCAGTAGTTCTGTACAGGCTTGGTCAGATACGCAGTATTTT. This rearrangement joins TRBV19 to TRBJ2-3, with a tentative D call TRBD1 (5 bases). Germline loops: CDR1 LNHDA, CDR2 SQIVND (reference sequence). Between the trimmed V and J ends, which lost 5 bases and 4 bases, there was a span of 16 bases. The CDR3 has 15 amino acids.

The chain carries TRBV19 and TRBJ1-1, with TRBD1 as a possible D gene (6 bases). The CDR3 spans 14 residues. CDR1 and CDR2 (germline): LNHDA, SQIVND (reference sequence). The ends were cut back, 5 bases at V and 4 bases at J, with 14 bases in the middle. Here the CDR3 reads CASSPWGGGTEAFF. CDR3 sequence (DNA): TGTGCCAGTAGTCCCTGGGGAGGGGGCACTGAAGCTTTCTTT.

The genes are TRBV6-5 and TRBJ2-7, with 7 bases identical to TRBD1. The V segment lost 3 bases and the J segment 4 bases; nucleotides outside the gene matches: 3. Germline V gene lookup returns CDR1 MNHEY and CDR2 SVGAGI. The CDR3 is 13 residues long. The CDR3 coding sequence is TGTGCCAGCAGTTATAGGGGGCCTTACGAGCAGTACTTC. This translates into CASSYRGPYEQYF.

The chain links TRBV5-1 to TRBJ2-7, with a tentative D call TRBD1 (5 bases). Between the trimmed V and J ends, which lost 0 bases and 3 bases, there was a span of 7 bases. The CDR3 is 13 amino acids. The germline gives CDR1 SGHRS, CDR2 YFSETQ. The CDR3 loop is CASSLAQGYEQYF. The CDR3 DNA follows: TGCGCCAGCAGCTTGGCCCAGGGCTACGAGCAGTACTTC.

This CDR3 reads CASSLQQGSGGKAFF. CDR3 in DNA: TGTGCCAGCAGCTTACAACAGGGATCAGGTGGGAAAGCTTTCTTT. This chain uses TRBV7-2 with TRBJ1-1, with D possibly TRBD1 on 6 matching bases. The CDR3 consists of 15 residues. Germline CDR1 SGHTA, CDR2 FQGNSA. The germline V and J ends were trimmed by 2 bases and 9 bases, with 19 bases remaining between them. The whole variable domain, remainder taken from reference TRBV7-2 and TRBJ1-1, is GAGVSQSPSNKVTEKGKDVELRCDPISGHTALYWYRQSLGQGLEFLIYFQGNSAPDKSGLPSDRFSAERTGGSVSTLTIQRTQQEDSAVYLCASSLQQGSGGKAFFGQGTRLTVV.

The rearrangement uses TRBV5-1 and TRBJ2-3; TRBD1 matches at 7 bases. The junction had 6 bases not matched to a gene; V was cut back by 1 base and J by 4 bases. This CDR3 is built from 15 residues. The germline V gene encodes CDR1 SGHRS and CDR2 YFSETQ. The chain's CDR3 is CASSLIEGAPDTQYF. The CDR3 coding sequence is TGCGCCAGCAGCTTGATAGAGGGGGCACCAGATACGCAGTATTTT.

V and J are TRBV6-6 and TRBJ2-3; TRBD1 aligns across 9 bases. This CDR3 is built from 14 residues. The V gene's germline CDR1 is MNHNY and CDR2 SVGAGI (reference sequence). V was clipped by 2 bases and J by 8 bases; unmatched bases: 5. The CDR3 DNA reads TGTGCCAGCAGTTACGGGACAGGGACTGGTACGCAGTATTTT. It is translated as CASSYGTGTGTQYF.

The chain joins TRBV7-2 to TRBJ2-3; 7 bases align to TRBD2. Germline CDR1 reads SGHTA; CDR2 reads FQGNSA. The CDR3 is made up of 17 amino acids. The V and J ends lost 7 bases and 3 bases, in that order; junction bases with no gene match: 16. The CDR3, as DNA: TGTGCCAGCACCCCGTTGGCGGCGGTGGGAGGGACAGATACGCAGTATTTT. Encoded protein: CASTPLAAVGGTDTQYF.

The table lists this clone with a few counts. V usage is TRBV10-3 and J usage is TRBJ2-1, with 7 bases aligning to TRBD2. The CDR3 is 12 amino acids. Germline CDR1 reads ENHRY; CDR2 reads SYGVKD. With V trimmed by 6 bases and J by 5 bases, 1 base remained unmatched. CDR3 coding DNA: TGTGCCATCAGCGGGACTAACAATGAGCAGTTCTTC. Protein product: CAISGTNNEQFF.

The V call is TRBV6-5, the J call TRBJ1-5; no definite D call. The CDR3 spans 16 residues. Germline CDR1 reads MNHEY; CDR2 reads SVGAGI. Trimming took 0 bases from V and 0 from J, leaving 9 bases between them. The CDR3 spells CASSYSTPYSNQPQHF. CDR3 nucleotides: TGTGCCAGCAGTTACTCTACCCCCTATAGCAATCAGCCCCAGCATTTT.